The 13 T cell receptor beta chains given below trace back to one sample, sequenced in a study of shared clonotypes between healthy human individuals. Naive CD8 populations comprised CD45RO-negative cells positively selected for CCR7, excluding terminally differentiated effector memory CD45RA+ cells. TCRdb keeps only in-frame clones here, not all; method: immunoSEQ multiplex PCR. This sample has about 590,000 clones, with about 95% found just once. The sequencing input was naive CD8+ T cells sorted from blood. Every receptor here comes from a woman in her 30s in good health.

The CDR3 loop is CASSLGTSGITDTQYF. The CDR3 region has the DNA TGTGCCAGCAGCTTGGGGACTAGCGGGATCACAGATACGCAGTATTTT. The chain combines TRBV5-6 with TRBJ2-3; 12 bases map to TRBD2. Per germline, CDR1 SGHDT and CDR2 YYEEEE. V dropped 0 bases and J dropped 2; count of bases not matched to a gene: 1. The CDR3 totals 16 residues.

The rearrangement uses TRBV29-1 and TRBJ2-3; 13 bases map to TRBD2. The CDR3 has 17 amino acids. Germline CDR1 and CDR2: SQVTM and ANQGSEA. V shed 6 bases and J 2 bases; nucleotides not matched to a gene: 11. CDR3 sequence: CSVAGTSGTDTTDTQYF. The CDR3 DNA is TGCAGCGTGGCCGGGACTAGCGGGACAGATACCACAGATACGCAGTATTTT.

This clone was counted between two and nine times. The CDR3: CATSRNLEGANTGELFF. Written as DNA, the CDR3 is TGTGCCACCAGCAGAAACTTAGAGGGGGCGAACACCGGGGAGCTGTTTTTT. The rearrangement uses TRBV15 and TRBJ2-2; D is possibly TRBD1 (6 bases). Per germline, CDR1 LNHNV and CDR2 YYDKDF (reference sequence). The germline V and J ends were trimmed by 2 bases and 0 bases, with 13 bases remaining between them. This CDR3 contains 17 residues. Together with reference TRBV15 and TRBJ2-2, the CDR3 gives the full variable domain: DAMVIQNPRYQVTQFGKPVTLSCSQTLNHNVMYWYQQKSSQAPKLLFHYYDKDFNNEADTPDNFQSRRPNTSFCFLDIRSPGLGDTAMYLCATSRNLEGANTGELFFGEGSRLTVL.

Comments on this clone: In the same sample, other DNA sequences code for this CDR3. CDR3 protein: CASSLDPSYEQYF. The CDR3, as DNA: TGTGCCAGCAGCTTAGATCCCTCCTACGAGCAGTACTTC. This chain joins TRBV11-2 and TRBJ2-7; no definite D call. The CDR3 extends over 13 amino acids. Per germline, CDR1 SGHAT and CDR2 FQNNGV. V lost 0 bases and J lost 0, with 3 bases in between.

The CDR3 protein is CASSPGRINYGYTF. In DNA, the CDR3 is TGTGCCAGCAGTCCAGGCCGTATCAACTATGGCTACACCTTC. The V call is TRBV27, the J call TRBJ1-2; D unresolved. CDR1 is MNHEY, CDR2 SMNVEV, per germline (reference sequence). Trimming pared 5 bases from V and 2 bases from J, leaving 12 bases between. The CDR3 covers 14 residues.

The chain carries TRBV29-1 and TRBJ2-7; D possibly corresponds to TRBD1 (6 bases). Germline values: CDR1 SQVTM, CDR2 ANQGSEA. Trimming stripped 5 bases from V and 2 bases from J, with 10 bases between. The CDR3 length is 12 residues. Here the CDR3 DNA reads TGCAGCGTTTCCGGGACAACCTACGAGCAGTACTTC. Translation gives CSVSGTTYEQYF.

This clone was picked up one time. In nucleotides, the CDR3 is TGTGCCAGCGGGGAAATTAGCAATGAGCAGTTCTTC. Translation: CASGEISNEQFF. V usage is TRBV5-6 and J usage is TRBJ2-1; D gene ambiguous. The CDR3 spans 12 residues. CDR1 SGHDT and CDR2 YYEEEE come from the germline V gene. Trimming left V 7 bases short and J 6 bases short, with 11 bases between.

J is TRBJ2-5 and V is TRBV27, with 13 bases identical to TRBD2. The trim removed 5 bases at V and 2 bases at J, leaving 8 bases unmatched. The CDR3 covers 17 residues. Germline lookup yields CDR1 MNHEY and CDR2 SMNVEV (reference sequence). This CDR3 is CASSPLGLAGLQETQYF. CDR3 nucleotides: TGTGCCAGCAGTCCCTTGGGACTAGCGGGACTTCAAGAGACCCAGTACTTC.

The CDR3 sequence is CASSSTSETQYF. Written as DNA, the CDR3 is TGTGCCAGCAGCTCGACCTCAGAGACCCAGTACTTC. The rearrangement links TRBV7-9 to TRBJ2-5; D not certain. The germline V and J ends were trimmed by 4 bases and 4 bases, with 7 bases remaining between them. Germline CDR1 is SEHNR and CDR2 is FQNEAQ (reference sequence). This CDR3 spans 12 amino acids.

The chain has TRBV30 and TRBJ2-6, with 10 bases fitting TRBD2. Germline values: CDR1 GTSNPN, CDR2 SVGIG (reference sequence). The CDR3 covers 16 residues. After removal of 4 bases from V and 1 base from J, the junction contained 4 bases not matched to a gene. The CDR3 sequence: CAWTSGRGSGANVLTF. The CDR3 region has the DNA TGTGCCTGGACTAGCGGGAGAGGTTCTGGGGCCAACGTCCTGACTTTC.

The CDR3 coding sequence is TGTGCCAGCAGTTTAATGTGGACAGGGGGATCCTCCGGGGAGCTGTTTTTT. It is translated as CASSLMWTGGSSGELFF. The chain uses TRBV28 and TRBJ2-2; 10 positions match TRBD1. The CDR3 runs 17 residues. Germline CDR1 MDHEN, CDR2 SYDVKM. V lost 2 bases and J lost 6; bases outside the gene matches: 9.

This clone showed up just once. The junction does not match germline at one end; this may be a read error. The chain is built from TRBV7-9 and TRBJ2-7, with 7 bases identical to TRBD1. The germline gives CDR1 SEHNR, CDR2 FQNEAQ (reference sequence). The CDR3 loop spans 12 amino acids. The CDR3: CASSLTQTGPIF. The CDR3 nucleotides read TGTGCCAGCAGCTTAACTCAGACAGGGCCCATCTTC.

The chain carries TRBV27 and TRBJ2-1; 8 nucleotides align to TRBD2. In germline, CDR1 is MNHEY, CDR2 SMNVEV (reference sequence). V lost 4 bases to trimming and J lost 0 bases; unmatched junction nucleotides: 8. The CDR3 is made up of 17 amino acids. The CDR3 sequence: CASSSSAGEISYNEQFF. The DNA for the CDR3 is TGTGCCAGCAGTTCGTCAGCGGGAGAGATCTCCTACAATGAGCAGTTCTTC.